Sequencing of this T cell receptor beta chain was carried out in a study of T-cell memory formation after mild COVID-19 (dated by TCRdb to about 2021). About the study as a whole: TCR sequence clusters from the two donors were largely donor specific. Two young, previously healthy adult volunteers made up the cohort, one male and one female. T-cell clones expanding and contracting after mild COVID-19 in two donors were tracked by longitudinal TCRalpha and TCRbeta repertoire sequencing. Results and caveats for the whole study, not just this receptor: Contracting CD4+ clones were found mainly in CM and EM memory subsets, while CD8+ clones were enriched in EMRA. Some responding clones were detected in pre-infection memory, which suggested that pre-existing cross-reactive memory T cells had joined the SARS-CoV-2 response. Whether the second-wave clones peaking on day 37 were SARS-CoV-2 specific was not confirmed. Balanced CD4/CD8 phenotypes were observed for clones contracting from day 15 to 85, whereas a bias towards CD4+ was observed for a second wave of clones expanding from day 15 to 37. The study included only two mild cases, and larger cohorts that include severe cases with pre-infection samples were judged to be necessary.

From its cysteine to its phenylalanine, the CDR3 spans 12 amino acids. Only the CDR3 DNA stays, 36 bases, in frame from base 1. Trimming at the junction amounts to 5 bases on V and 7 bases on J, and the germline ends lie 12 bases apart. The germline V gene encodes CDR1 ENHRY and CDR2 SYGVKD. Instrument used: Illumina NovaSeq 6000. Using 5'RACE with constant-segment primers, TCRalpha and TCRbeta cDNA libraries were constructed, with sample barcodes and unique molecular identifiers added in the process. RNA was extracted from every sample with Trizol reagent. The libraries were amplified in two PCR steps, and the second step added a second sample barcode and Illumina TruSeq adapters. Libraries were sequenced on an Illumina NovaSeq with 2 x 150 bp paired-end reads. The source study handled its data this way. With migec v1.2.7, reads were demultiplexed and then collapsed into UMI-guided consensus sequences. Using mixcr v2.1.11, UMI consensuses were aligned to TRA and TRB V and J templates and then assembled into clonotypes. A clonotype was counted as expanded or contracted only when both edgeR and NoisET called the clonotype significant, with the noise models trained on biological replicates. edgeR calls used a false discovery rate-adjusted p below 0.01 and a log2 fold-change threshold of 1. As an exploratory analysis of dynamics, max-normalized trajectories of the 1000 most abundant clonotypes were examined by PCA with hierarchical clustering. The CD4 or CD8 phenotype of responding clones was assigned using the separately sequenced CD4+ and CD8+ repertoires. The raw public data were reprocessed by TCRdb itself: fastp quality trimming at Q25, MiXCR clonotype calling, in-frame beta chains only. Every entry covers one CDR3 protein and lists the most common genes and DNA from its rows. TCRdb's processing, not the study's, gives the V and J calls here. The sample profile shows around 300,000 distinct CDR3 sequences; 12% to 15% of them were found once. The ten largest clones capture approximately 22% of the sample.

PBMCs were isolated by Ficoll-Paque density gradient centrifugation. With respect to this clonotype: The specificity of this receptor is unknown. No per-base quality is available; no much larger clone lies one base away.

This receptor chain uses TRBV10-3 and TRBJ2-7; no D segment can be confidently identified. This sequence was found in a man between 18 and 35 years old who had mild COVID-19 (a few samples of this study predate the infection). The sample titles of this study are shuffled in the database, so cell type and time point are left out; the donor was told from shared clones. The material sequenced was PBMCs or a T cell subset sorted from them (not recorded which). The DNA is as follows: TGTGCCATCAGTCTGGATCAAACGGAGCAGTACTTC. This yields the protein CAISLDQTEQYF.